The sequence of this T cell receptor beta chain was determined in a study of CD8+CD57+ T cells in acquired aplastic anemia. Background on the study: CD4+ and CD8+ cells, once sorted, gave DNA averaging about 3.4 ug.

This clonotype was seen at least ten times. It was genomic DNA that served as the template for profiling TCR beta VDJ and CDR3. TCRdb re-analysed the reads in MiXCR, keeping a single row per CDR3 protein. Among about 80,000 distinct CDR3 sequences listed, roughly half were seen once. The germline gives CDR1 SGHTA, CDR2 FQGNSA. V was clipped by 5 bases and J by 5 bases; unmatched bases: 6. This CDR3 is 15 amino acids long. This clonotype was sampled from a human donor in good health, serving as a control. This chain links TRBV7-2 with TRBJ2-3; 11 nucleotides match TRBD2. Specimen: sorted CD4+, CD8+, or CD8+CD57+ T cells (not recorded which) from PBMCs. The CDR3 bases are TGTGCCAGCAGCCCTACTAGCGGGAGTGGAGATACGCAGTATTTT. Protein product: CASSPTSGSGDTQYF.